Presented here are 14 T cell receptor beta chains from one specimen sequenced in a study of STAT5B mutations in CD4+ large granular lymphocyte leukemia. Profiled with immunoSEQ multiplex PCR; TCRdb holds only in-frame clones, not every one. The data show about 4,900 clones, almost 90% seen once. The material sequenced was PBMCs. All receptors derive from a middle-aged man with CD4+ T-cell large granular lymphocyte leukemia.

The chain links TRBV5-1 to TRBJ2-1; 7 bases line up with TRBD1. The length of the CDR3 is 16 residues. Germline V gene sequence: CDR1 SGHRS, CDR2 YFSETQ. Trimming took 2 bases from V and 2 from J; bases not matched to a gene: 7. This CDR3 is CASSLGTDNPYNEQFF. DNA for the CDR3: TGCGCCAGCAGCTTAGGGACAGATAATCCCTACAATGAGCAGTTCTTC.

The V call is TRBV2, the J call TRBJ2-5; D unclear. The J call may not be correct, given that the DNA end is closer to TRBJ2-7. The germline gives CDR1 SNHLY, CDR2 FYNNEI. The CDR3 spans 12 residues. The CDR3 nucleotides read TGTGCCAGCAGCCCCACACAGTACGAGCAGTACTTC. Translating gives CASSPTQYEQYF.

This clone was seen a handful of times. The V and J genes are TRBV6-5 and TRBJ1-6; D not certain. CDR1 is MNHEY, CDR2 SVGAGI, per germline. The CDR3 extends over 15 amino acids. V shed 2 bases and J shed 5 bases, with 10 bases lying between them. CDR3 protein: CASSYLQSNNSPLHF. The CDR3 nucleotides are TGTGCCAGCAGTTACCTCCAGAGCAATAATTCACCCCTCCACTTT.

The rearrangement links TRBV27 to TRBJ2-3; the D is unclear. The CDR3 is 14 residues long. CDR1 MNHEY and CDR2 SMNVEV come from the germline V gene (reference sequence). The V gene lost 2 bases and the J gene lost 6 bases, with 12 bases spanning the gap. This chain's CDR3 is CASSLASAEDTQYF. CDR3 in DNA: TGTGCCAGCAGTTTAGCGTCAGCAGAGGATACGCAGTATTTT.

J is TRBJ2-2 and V is TRBV10-3; 8 nucleotides match TRBD1. Germline trimming cut 10 bases from V and 6 bases from J; bases unmatched to any gene: 16. This CDR3 comprises 16 residues. Germline values: CDR1 ENHRY, CDR2 SYGVKD. For the CDR3, the DNA is TGTGCCACCCAGGCAGGGGGCGCCGGGGGCGCCGGGGAGCTGTTTTTT. As protein: CATQAGGAGGAGELFF.

This clone has just a few counts. The chain carries TRBV5-1 and TRBJ1-2; D remains unclear. Germline CDR1 is SGHRS and CDR2 is YFSETQ. Trimming removed 0 bases from V and 7 bases from J, with 10 bases in between. The CDR3 is 13 amino acids. CDR3 residues: CASSLEELFGYTF. The DNA for the CDR3 is TGCGCCAGCAGCTTGGAGGAGCTCTTTGGCTACACCTTC.

This clone came up once. The V call is TRBV5-1, the J call TRBJ1-1; D call uncertain. The germline CDR1 and CDR2 sequences are SGHRS and YFSETQ. Trimming removed 4 bases at V and 2 bases at J, with 12 bases between. The CDR3 consists of 14 residues. The CDR3 DNA reads TGCGCCAGCAGCCAGGACGGATTAAACACTGAAGCTTTCTTT. Translated: CASSQDGLNTEAFF.

V is TRBV7-2 and J is TRBJ1-2; D remains unclear. Trimming shortened V by 3 bases and J by 0 bases, and 8 bases separated the two germline ends. Germline CDR1 SGHTA, CDR2 FQGNSA. The CDR3 runs to 14 residues. The CDR3 loop reads CASSFGPSNYGYTF. In DNA form, the CDR3 reads TGTGCCAGCAGCTTCGGACCGTCTAACTATGGCTACACCTTC.

The chain links TRBV7-9 to TRBJ1-6; D unresolved. There are 17 residues in the CDR3. The V gene's germline CDR1 is SEHNR and CDR2 FQNEAQ (reference sequence). Trimming left V 5 bases short and J 0 bases short, with 14 bases between. The CDR3 sequence: CASSPTLLSSYNSPLHF. The CDR3 bases are TGTGCCAGCAGCCCGACCTTGTTGAGCTCCTATAATTCACCCCTCCACTTT.

This clone was counted only a few times. The gene calls are TRBV7-8 and TRBJ1-1; D not resolved. Germline CDR1 reads SGHVS; CDR2 reads FQNEAQ. The V gene lost 4 bases and the J gene lost 4 bases, with 16 bases spanning the gap. This CDR3 spans 15 amino acids. CDR3 sequence: CASSSQPRWGTEAFF. CDR3 coding DNA: TGTGCCAGCAGCTCCCAACCGCGGTGGGGCACTGAAGCTTTCTTT.

The rearrangement uses TRBV7-9 and TRBJ2-5; TRBD2 is a possible D gene (5 bases). The CDR3 sequence is 13 residues long. Germline CDR1 and CDR2: SEHNR and FQNEAQ (reference sequence). Between the trimmed V and J ends, which lost 5 bases and 11 bases, there was a span of 18 bases. The CDR3 sequence: CASSPGVTRGQYF. The CDR3 nucleotides are TGTGCCAGCAGCCCTGGGGTAACCAGAGGGCAGTACTTC.

This clone has a single count. V is TRBV6-1 and J is TRBJ2-1; 7 bases are shared with TRBD2. From germline, CDR1 is MNHNS and CDR2 SASEGT. The CDR3 spans 16 residues. V shed 0 bases and J 3 bases; nucleotides not matched to a gene: 5. CDR3 DNA: TGTGCCAGCAGTGAAGCTAGCGGGTCTATCTACAATGAGCAGTTCTTC. Protein: CASSEASGSIYNEQFF.

This chain uses TRBV29-1 with TRBJ2-7; either TRBD1 or TRBD2 may supply D (5 bases each). Germline CDR1 reads SQVTM; CDR2 reads ANQGSEA. The CDR3 consists of 10 residues. Written as DNA, the CDR3 is TGCCCCCGGGGCCTGGACGAGCAGTACTTC. Its translation: CPRGLDEQYF.

This chain joins TRBV2 and TRBJ1-4; TRBD1 matches at 8 bases. The CDR3 length is 14 residues. The V gene's germline CDR1 is SNHLY and CDR2 FYNNEI. The V segment lost 6 bases and the J segment 8 bases; nucleotides outside the gene matches: 8. DNA for the CDR3: TGTGCCAGCAGGACGGGACAGGTCTCGGAAAAACTGTTTTTT. Translated, it gives CASRTGQVSEKLFF. Using reference TRBV2 and TRBJ1-4 for the parts outside the CDR3, the full variable domain is EPEVTQTPSHQVTQMGQEVILRCVPISNHLYFYWYRQILGQKVEFLVSFYNNEISEKSEIFDDQFSVERPDGSNFTLKIRSTKLEDSAMYFCASRTGQVSEKLFFGSGTQLSVL.